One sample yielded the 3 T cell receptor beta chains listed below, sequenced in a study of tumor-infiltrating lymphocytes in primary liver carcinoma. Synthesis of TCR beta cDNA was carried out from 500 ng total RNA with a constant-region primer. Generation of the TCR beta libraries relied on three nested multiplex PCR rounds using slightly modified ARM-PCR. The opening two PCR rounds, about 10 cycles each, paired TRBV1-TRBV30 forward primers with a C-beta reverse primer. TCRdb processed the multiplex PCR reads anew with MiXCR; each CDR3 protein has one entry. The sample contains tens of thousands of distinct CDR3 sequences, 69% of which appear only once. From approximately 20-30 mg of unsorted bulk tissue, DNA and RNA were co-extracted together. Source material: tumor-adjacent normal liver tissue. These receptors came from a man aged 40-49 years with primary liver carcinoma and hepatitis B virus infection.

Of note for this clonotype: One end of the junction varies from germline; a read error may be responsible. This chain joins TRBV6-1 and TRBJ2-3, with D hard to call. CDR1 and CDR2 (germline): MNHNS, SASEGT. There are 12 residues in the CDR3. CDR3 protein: CVSKPSRDTQYF. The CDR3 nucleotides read TGTGTCAGCAAGCCCAGCAGAGATACGCAGTATTTT.

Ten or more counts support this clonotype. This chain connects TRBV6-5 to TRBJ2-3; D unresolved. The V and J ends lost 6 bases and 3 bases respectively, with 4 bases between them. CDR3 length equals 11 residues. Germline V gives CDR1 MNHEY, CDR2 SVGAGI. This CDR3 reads CASRGTDTQYF. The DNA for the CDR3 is TGTGCCAGCAGGGGGACAGATACGCAGTATTTT.

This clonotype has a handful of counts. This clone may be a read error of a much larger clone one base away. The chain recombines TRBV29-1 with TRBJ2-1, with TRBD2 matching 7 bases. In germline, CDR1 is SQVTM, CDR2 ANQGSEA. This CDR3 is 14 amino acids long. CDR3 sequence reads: CNVAVASGYNEQFF. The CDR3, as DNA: TGCAACGTTGCCGTAGCTAGCGGTTACAATGAGCAGTTCTTC.